Below are 17 T cell receptor beta chains sequenced from a single sample in a study of shared clonotypes between healthy human individuals. The protocol was immunoSEQ multiplex PCR, while the TCRdb copy is restricted to in-frame clones and leaves out a portion. The sample has roughly 1 million clones, about 70% seen once. The specimen was memory CD4+ T cells sorted from blood. Subset described: CD45RA-negative fraction. These TCRs come from a man aged 18 to 30 in good health.

V and J are TRBV7-9 and TRBJ1-1, with D possibly matching TRBD1 (6 bases). This CDR3 has 13 residues. The germline V gene has CDR1 SEHNR and CDR2 FQNEAQ (reference sequence). V was trimmed by 5 bases and J by 3 bases, leaving 10 bases between them. This CDR3 is CASSPRGDTEAFF. CDR3 bases: TGTGCCAGCAGCCCTAGGGGGGACACTGAAGCTTTCTTT. Supplemented by reference TRBV7-9 and TRBJ1-1, the full variable domain reads DTGVSQNPRHKITKRGQNVTFRCDPISEHNRLYWYRQTLGQGPEFLTYFQNEAQLEKSRLLSDRFSAERPKGSFSTLEIQRTEQGDSAMYLCASSPRGDTEAFFGQGTRLTVV.

This clone was found once. The chain joins TRBV7-2 to TRBJ1-3; perhaps TRBD1 as D (6 bases). Germline V gene lookup returns CDR1 SGHTA and CDR2 FQGNSA. The CDR3 is made up of 12 amino acids. The germline V and J ends were trimmed by 6 bases and 14 bases, with 17 bases remaining between them. The CDR3 region has the DNA TGTGCCAGCAGGGCACAGGGACCGATGTTATATTTT. This encodes CASRAQGPMLYF.

The gene calls are TRBV7-2 and TRBJ2-6; 9 bases are a match to TRBD2. Germline CDR1 reads SGHTA; CDR2 reads FQGNSA. CDR3 length: 19 amino acids. The V segment lost 4 bases and the J segment 1 base; nucleotides outside the gene matches: 11. The CDR3 is CASSSHLGSGSSGANVLTF. The DNA of the CDR3 is TGTGCCAGCAGCTCCCATTTGGGTAGCGGGAGTTCTGGGGCCAACGTCCTGACTTTC.

This clone was found a few times. In nucleotides, the CDR3 is TGTGCCAGCAGTTTTTTCATCGGGGGCGGCTATGGCTACACCTTC. Its protein is CASSFFIGGGYGYTF. The chain couples TRBV28 to TRBJ1-2; a possible D gene is TRBD1 (6 bases). The CDR3 consists of 15 residues. V gave up 3 bases and J gave up 4 bases, with 15 bases separating them. Per the germline V gene, CDR1 is MDHEN and CDR2 is SYDVKM.

The chain joins TRBV7-9 to TRBJ2-1; TRBD2 aligns across 8 bases. CDR3 length equals 15 residues. V shed 4 bases and J 10 bases; nucleotides not matched to a gene: 12. Germline V gene data show CDR1 as SEHNR and CDR2 as FQNEAQ (reference sequence). The DNA for the CDR3 is TGTGCCAGCAGCTCCCAGGGAGCGGGAGCTTCGGAGCAGTTCTTC. Translated: CASSSQGAGASEQFF. Full variable domain (missing parts from reference TRBV7-9 and TRBJ2-1): DTGVSQNPRHKITKRGQNVTFRCDPISEHNRLYWYRQTLGQGPEFLTYFQNEAQLEKSRLLSDRFSAERPKGSFSTLEIQRTEQGDSAMYLCASSSQGAGASEQFFGPGTRLTVL.

The chain recombines TRBV6-6 with TRBJ1-6; no clear D. This CDR3 is built from 12 residues. Germline assignment: CDR1 MNHNY and CDR2 SVGAGI (reference sequence). Trimming shortened V by 6 bases and J by 10 bases, and 10 bases separated the two germline ends. The CDR3 reads CASSQSASPLHF. DNA of the CDR3: TGTGCCAGCAGCCAAAGTGCCTCACCCCTCCACTTT.

The chain uses TRBV2 and TRBJ1-5; maybe TRBD1 (5 bases). This CDR3 is built from 13 residues. V lost 4 bases and J lost 3, with 7 bases in between. Germline CDR1 and CDR2: SNHLY and FYNNEI. CDR3 DNA: TGTGCCAGCAGTGTGGGGCTCAATCAGCCCCAGCATTTT. This translates into CASSVGLNQPQHF.

The CDR3 sequence: CASSTPAGTNTGELFF. As DNA, the CDR3 is TGTGCCAGTAGTACTCCCGCAGGGACGAACACCGGGGAGCTGTTTTTT. This chain connects TRBV19 to TRBJ2-2, with D possibly TRBD1 on 5 matching bases. The CDR3 runs 16 residues. Per germline, CDR1 LNHDA and CDR2 SQIVND (reference sequence). V was cut by 4 bases and J by 0 bases, with 12 bases left in between.

J is TRBJ1-2 and V is TRBV2; no definite D call. V lost 6 bases, J lost 2 bases, and 10 bases lay in between. The CDR3 sequence is 13 residues long. Germline CDR1 reads SNHLY; CDR2 reads FYNNEI. The CDR3: CASSAIRNYGYTF. The CDR3 bases are TGTGCCAGCAGCGCTATACGAAACTATGGCTACACCTTC. The variable domain in full, completed from reference TRBV2 and TRBJ1-2, reads EPEVTQTPSHQVTQMGQEVILRCVPISNHLYFYWYRQILGQKVEFLVSFYNNEISEKSEIFDDQFSVERPDGSNFTLKIRSTKLEDSAMYFCASSAIRNYGYTFGSGTRLTVV.

CDR3 region: CAISESRERGYEQYF. Here the CDR3 DNA reads TGTGCCATCAGTGAGTCTCGGGAAAGGGGATACGAGCAGTACTTC. The chain uses TRBV10-3 and TRBJ2-7; either TRBD1 or TRBD2 may supply D (5 bases each). The CDR3 spans 15 residues. V lost 0 bases and J 4 bases, leaving 13 bases between the germline ends. Germline V gene sequence: CDR1 ENHRY, CDR2 SYGVKD.

This clone has only a few counts. The chain links TRBV6-5 to TRBJ2-5, with a possible D match to TRBD1 (5 bases). V lost 5 bases and J lost 5, with 9 bases in between. Germline V gene lookup returns CDR1 MNHEY and CDR2 SVGAGI. The length of the CDR3 is 12 residues. CDR3 sequence reads: CASSAGRETQYF. The CDR3 region has the DNA TGTGCCAGCAGTGCAGGGCGCGAGACCCAGTACTTC.

This clone was recorded a few times. V gene TRBV18 combines with J gene TRBJ2-5; TRBD2 is a possible D gene (6 bases). V lost 1 base, J lost 5 bases, and 11 bases lay in between. Germline CDR1 is KGHSH and CDR2 is LQKENI. This CDR3 comprises 14 residues. The CDR3 region has the DNA TGTGCCAGCTCACCACTGAGGGAGGTTGAGACCCAGTACTTC. This translates into CASSPLREVETQYF.

The gene calls are TRBV7-2 and TRBJ2-1; D is unresolved. CDR1 is SGHTA, CDR2 FQGNSA, per germline. V shed 1 base and J shed 7 bases, with 8 bases lying between them. The CDR3 has 13 amino acids. CDR3 sequence (DNA): TGTGCCAGCAGCTTAGACTACAATAATGAGCAGTTCTTC. Translation: CASSLDYNNEQFF.

V is TRBV5-4 and J is TRBJ1-1, with D maybe TRBD1 (5 bases). The CDR3 runs to 14 residues. The germline V and J ends were trimmed by 0 bases and 5 bases, with 11 bases remaining between them. Germline CDR1 SGHNT, CDR2 YYREEE (reference sequence). CDR3 loop: CASSLVGRETEAFF. The DNA of the CDR3 is TGTGCCAGCAGCTTGGTAGGCAGGGAGACTGAAGCTTTCTTT.

CDR3 region: CASSESPPRQVTDTQYF. The CDR3 bases are TGTGCCAGCAGTGAATCTCCCCCCCGACAGGTCACAGATACGCAGTATTTT. The J gene is TRBJ2-3, the V gene TRBV25-1; D is perhaps TRBD1 (6 bases). CDR1 and CDR2 (germline): MGHDK, SYGVNS. Trimming took off 1 base at V and 2 bases at J, with 16 bases between the two ends. There are 17 residues in the CDR3.

J is TRBJ1-1 and V is TRBV7-9; D not resolved. V was pared by 1 base and J by 6 bases, with 9 bases between. CDR1 and CDR2 from the germline V gene are SEHNR and FQNEAQ (reference sequence). This CDR3 has 13 amino acids. Here the CDR3 reads CASSLGVLSEAFF. CDR3 nucleotides: TGTGCCAGCAGCTTAGGGGTTCTATCTGAAGCTTTCTTT.

This CDR3 reads CASSLLAGGYTGELFF. CDR3 DNA: TGTGCCAGCAGCTTGTTGGCAGGGGGTTACACCGGGGAGCTGTTTTTT. The chain joins TRBV5-4 to TRBJ2-2, with 7 nucleotides matching TRBD1. The trim removed 1 base at V and 3 bases at J, leaving 6 bases unmatched. The CDR3 covers 16 residues. Germline-derived CDR1 and CDR2 are SGHNT and YYREEE (reference sequence).